The next 15 T cell receptor beta chains were all read from a single sample in a study of T cell repertoires in cytomegalovirus infection (dated by TCRdb to the late 2010s). These receptors have no identified antigens. The sample was run on an Illumina HiSeq 1500. Using fastp trimming at Q25 and MiXCR clonotype assembly, TCRdb reanalyzed the public sequencing data and kept in-frame beta chains. Every CDR3 protein is listed once, alongside the most common genes and DNA of its rows. In all, the sample holds fewer than 1,000,000 distinct CDR3 sequences, and roughly 30% of those were seen once. Jointly, the top ten make up 11% to 15% of the sample. This sample's treatment or condition label indicates: in vitro stimulation with specific CMV peptide epitopes to enrich CMV-specific T cells. Sequencing was performed on cultured CD8+ T cells from PBMCs, taken from culture after CMV antigen stimulation. Receptors originate from a human donor in good health (CMV status not recorded). Some clones in this sample may be carry-over from other donors' samples.

Comments on this clonotype: This may arise from a read error, as a much more abundant clone is one base away. The gene calls are TRBV7-8 and TRBJ1-1; 12 positions agree with TRBD1. Germline V gene data show CDR1 as SGHVS and CDR2 as FQNEAQ. The CDR3 contains 18 residues. The CDR3 DNA reads TGTGTCAGCAGCCAAAAGGGACAGGGGGCCCTCTTATACACTGAAGCTTTCTTT. Translated: CVSSQKGQGALLYTEAFF.

This clonotype was counted a few times. This chain links TRBV10-3 with TRBJ1-1; the D gene is possibly TRBD1 (6 bases). Germline CDR1 and CDR2: ENHRY and SYGVKD. CDR3 length equals 13 residues. V was trimmed by 10 bases and J by 3 bases, leaving 15 bases between them. Here the CDR3 reads CATAQSGDTEAFF. The CDR3 DNA sequence: TGTGCCACGGCCCAGTCAGGGGACACTGAAGCTTTCTTT.

A word on this clonotype: Germline is not matched at one junction end, which may reflect a read error. The gene calls are TRBV10-3 and TRBJ2-3, with a weak D call TRBD1 (5 bases). The CDR3 sequence is 14 residues long. Germline V gene sequence: CDR1 ENHRY, CDR2 SYGVKD. The CDR3 DNA reads TGTACCATCAGACCGCCAGGGTCCACAGATACGCAGTATTTT. This codes for CTIRPPGSTDTQYF.

In this sample, this clonotype turned up a few times. The chain combines TRBV4-2 with TRBJ1-1; possibly TRBD1 for D (5 bases). CDR3 length: 14 residues. Trimming removed 3 bases at V and 1 base at J, with 9 bases between. Germline CDR1 reads LGHNA; CDR2 reads YNFKEQ. The CDR3 loop is CASSQRGANTEAFF. The CDR3 DNA is TGTGCCAGCAGCCAGAGGGGAGCGAACACTGAAGCTTTCTTT.

V is TRBV29-1 and J is TRBJ2-6, with TRBD2 as a possible D gene (5 bases). The CDR3 is 18 residues long. Germline V gene sequence: CDR1 SQVTM, CDR2 ANQGSEA. Trimming pared 2 bases from V and 2 bases from J, leaving 19 bases between. CDR3 region: CSVESAGSFLAGANVLTF. The CDR3 DNA follows: TGCAGCGTTGAATCGGCGGGTTCTTTTTTGGCTGGGGCCAACGTCCTGACTTTC.

Only a few counts were recorded for this clonotype. V is TRBV2 and J is TRBJ1-2; tentative D call: TRBD1 (5 bases). Trimming removed 1 base from V and 3 bases from J, with 15 bases in between. The length of the CDR3 is 16 residues. Germline V gives CDR1 SNHLY, CDR2 FYNNEI. CDR3 sequence reads: CASSEGRADTDYGYTF. The CDR3 DNA is TGTGCCAGCAGTGAAGGTCGAGCGGACACTGACTATGGCTACACCTTC.

The chain carries TRBV15 and TRBJ2-7; D may be TRBD1 or TRBD2 (5 bases each). The CDR3 extends over 17 amino acids. V was cut by 0 bases and J by 3 bases, with 18 bases left in between. Germline V gene data show CDR1 as LNHNV and CDR2 as YYDKDF (reference sequence). CDR3 loop: CATSRDSDRRGRYEQYF. The CDR3, as DNA: TGTGCCACCAGCAGAGATAGCGACCGAAGGGGTCGCTACGAGCAGTACTTC.

This clonotype has just a few counts. The chain links TRBV7-9 to TRBJ2-7; 7 nucleotides match TRBD1. The CDR3 has 14 residues. With 4 bases clipped from V and 6 bases from J, the junction kept 9 bases outside the gene matches. CDR1 and CDR2 from the germline V gene are SEHNR and FQNEAQ (reference sequence). The CDR3 sequence: CASSSAPGQSEQYF. Written as DNA, the CDR3 is TGTGCCAGCAGCTCGGCTCCGGGACAGAGCGAGCAGTACTTC.

The CDR3 here is CAIRTPYGYTF. The DNA of the CDR3 is TGTGCCATCAGGACCCCCTATGGCTACACCTTC. The V and J genes are TRBV10-3 and TRBJ1-2; D gene uncertain. The CDR3 contains 11 residues. The V and J ends lost 6 bases and 4 bases respectively, with 6 bases between them. Germline CDR1 reads ENHRY; CDR2 reads SYGVKD.

Concerning this clonotype: Being one base from a much bigger clone, this may be a read error. The rearrangement links TRBV6-2 or TRBV6-3 to TRBJ2-1; maybe TRBD2 (5 bases). Trimming left V 5 bases short and J 5 bases short, with 19 bases between. CDR3 length: 16 amino acids. Germline V gene lookup returns CDR1 MNHEY and CDR2 SVGEGT. CDR3 nucleotides: TGTGCCAGCAGTGACGACCGGGCAGAGGGTGACAATGAGCAGTTCTTC. Translation: CASSDDRAEGDNEQFF.

The sample holds one count of this clonotype. The chain carries TRBV19 and TRBJ1-6; D possibly corresponds to TRBD1 (5 bases). The V gene's germline CDR1 is LNHDA and CDR2 SQIVND (reference sequence). This CDR3 is 16 amino acids long. The germline V and J ends were trimmed by 4 bases and 0 bases, with 10 bases remaining between them. Here the CDR3 DNA reads TGTGCCAGTAGTAGGTCAGACAGCTCCTATAATTCACCCCTCCACTTT. Its translation is CASSRSDSSYNSPLHF.

This clonotype was seen at least ten times. The chain has TRBV7-9 and TRBJ1-2, with D tentatively TRBD1 (6 bases). The CDR3 loop spans 13 amino acids. Trimming removed 5 bases at V and 4 bases at J, with 11 bases between. Germline CDR1 is SEHNR and CDR2 is FQNEAQ (reference sequence). The CDR3 is CASSAGVVYGYTF. Here the CDR3 DNA reads TGTGCCAGCAGCGCAGGGGTAGTCTATGGCTACACCTTC. The variable domain in full, completed from reference TRBV7-9 and TRBJ1-2, reads DTGVSQNPRHKITKRGQNVTFRCDPISEHNRLYWYRQTLGQGPEFLTYFQNEAQLEKSRLLSDRFSAERPKGSFSTLEIQRTEQGDSAMYLCASSAGVVYGYTFGSGTRLTVV.

J is TRBJ1-1 and V is TRBV19; 8 nucleotides align to TRBD1. The V segment lost 5 bases and the J segment 10 bases; nucleotides outside the gene matches: 6. The CDR3 loop spans 12 amino acids. Germline lookup yields CDR1 LNHDA and CDR2 SQIVND (reference sequence). The CDR3 sequence is CASSPDRGRAFF. CDR3 DNA: TGTGCCAGTAGTCCCGACAGGGGAAGAGCTTTCTTT.

This clonotype was found a few times. This rearrangement joins TRBV4-1 to TRBJ2-1; 7 bases are shared with TRBD1. V lost 4 bases to trimming and J lost 9 bases; unmatched junction nucleotides: 12. CDR1 MGHRA and CDR2 YSYEKL come from the germline V gene. CDR3 size: 15 residues. CDR3 sequence (DNA): TGCGCCAGCAGCCCACAGGGGCCGCTAGGCGGTGAGCAGTTCTTC. Translated: CASSPQGPLGGEQFF.

This clonotype was seen only a few times. This chain uses TRBV19 with TRBJ1-2; D is unclear. Germline assignment: CDR1 LNHDA and CDR2 SQIVND (reference sequence). Trimming took off 4 bases at V and 8 bases at J, with 17 bases between the two ends. This CDR3 has 14 amino acids. The CDR3 coding sequence is TGTGCCAGTAGTACCACGACGGCCTCCTGGGGCTACACCTTC. Protein: CASSTTTASWGYTF. Looking up the rest from reference TRBV19 and TRBJ1-2 gives the full variable domain: DGGITQSPKYLFRKEGQNVTLSCEQNLNHDAMYWYRQDPGQGLRLIYYSQIVNDFQKGDIAEGYSVSREKKESFPLTVTSAQKNPTAFYLCASSTTTASWGYTFGSGTRLTVV.